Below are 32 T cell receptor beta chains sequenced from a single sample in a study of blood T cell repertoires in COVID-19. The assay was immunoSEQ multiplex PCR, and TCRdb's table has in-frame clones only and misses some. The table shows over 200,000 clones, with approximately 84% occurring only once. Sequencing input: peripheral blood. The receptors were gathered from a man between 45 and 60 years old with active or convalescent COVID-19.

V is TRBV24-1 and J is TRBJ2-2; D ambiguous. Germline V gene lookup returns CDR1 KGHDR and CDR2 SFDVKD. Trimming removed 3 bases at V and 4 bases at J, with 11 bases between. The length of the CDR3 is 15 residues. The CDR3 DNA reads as TGTGCCACCAGTGATGCGACAAGCTCCACCGGGGAGCTGTTTTTT. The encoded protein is CATSDATSSTGELFF.

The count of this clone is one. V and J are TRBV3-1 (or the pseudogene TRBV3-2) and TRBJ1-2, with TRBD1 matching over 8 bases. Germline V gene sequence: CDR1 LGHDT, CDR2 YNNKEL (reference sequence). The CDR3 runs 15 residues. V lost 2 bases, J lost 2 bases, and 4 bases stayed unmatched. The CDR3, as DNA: TGTGCCAGCAGCCAAAGGCAGGGGGCAAACTATGGCTACACCTTC. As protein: CASSQRQGANYGYTF.

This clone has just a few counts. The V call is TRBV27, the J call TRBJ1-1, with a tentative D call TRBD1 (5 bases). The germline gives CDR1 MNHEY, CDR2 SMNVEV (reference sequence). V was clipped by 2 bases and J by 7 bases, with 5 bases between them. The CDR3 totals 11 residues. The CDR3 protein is CASSLRGEAFF. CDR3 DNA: TGTGCCAGCAGTTTAAGGGGTGAAGCTTTCTTT.

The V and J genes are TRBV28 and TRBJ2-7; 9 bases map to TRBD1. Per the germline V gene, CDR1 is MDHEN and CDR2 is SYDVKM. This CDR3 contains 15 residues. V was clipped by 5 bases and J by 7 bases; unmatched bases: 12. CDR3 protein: CASSPNRGRVGEQYF. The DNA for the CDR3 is TGTGCCAGCAGTCCGAACAGGGGGCGCGTGGGAGAGCAGTACTTC.

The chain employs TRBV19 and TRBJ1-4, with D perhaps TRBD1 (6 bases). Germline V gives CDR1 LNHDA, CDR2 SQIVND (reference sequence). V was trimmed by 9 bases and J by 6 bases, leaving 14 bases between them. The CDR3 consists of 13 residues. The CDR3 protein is CASHTGLHEKLFF. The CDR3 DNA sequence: TGTGCCAGCCATACAGGGTTGCATGAAAAACTGTTTTTT.

CDR3 bases: TGTGCCAGTACTTTAAGTCGGGGGATCGGCGGGGAGCTGTTTTTT. As protein: CASTLSRGIGGELFF. The V gene is TRBV19, the J gene TRBJ2-2, with D tentatively TRBD2 (6 bases). Germline-derived CDR1 and CDR2 are LNHDA and SQIVND (reference sequence). V lost 7 bases and J lost 7, with 19 bases in between. This CDR3 contains 15 residues.

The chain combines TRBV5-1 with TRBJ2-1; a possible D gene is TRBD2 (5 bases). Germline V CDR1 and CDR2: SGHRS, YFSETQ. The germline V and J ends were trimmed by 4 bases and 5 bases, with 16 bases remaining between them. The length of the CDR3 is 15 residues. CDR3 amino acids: CASSRQISGNNEQFF. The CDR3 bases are TGCGCCAGCAGCCGTCAAATCTCGGGAAACAATGAGCAGTTCTTC.

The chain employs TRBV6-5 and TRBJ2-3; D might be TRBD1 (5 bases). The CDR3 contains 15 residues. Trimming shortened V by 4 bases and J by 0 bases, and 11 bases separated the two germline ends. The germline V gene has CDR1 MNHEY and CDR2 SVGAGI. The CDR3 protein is CASSSGQTSTDTQYF. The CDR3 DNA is TGTGCCAGCAGTTCCGGACAAACCAGCACAGATACGCAGTATTTT.

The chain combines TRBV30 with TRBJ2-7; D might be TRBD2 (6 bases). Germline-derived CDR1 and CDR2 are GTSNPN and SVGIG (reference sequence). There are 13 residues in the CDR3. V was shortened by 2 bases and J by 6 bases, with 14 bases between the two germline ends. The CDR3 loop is CAWSKRQGGEQYF. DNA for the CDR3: TGTGCCTGGAGTAAAAGGCAGGGAGGCGAGCAGTACTTC.

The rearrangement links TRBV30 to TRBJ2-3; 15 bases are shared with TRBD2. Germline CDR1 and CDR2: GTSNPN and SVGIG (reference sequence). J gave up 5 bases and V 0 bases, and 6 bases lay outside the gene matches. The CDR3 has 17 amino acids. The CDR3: CAWSVLGLAGGRDTQYF. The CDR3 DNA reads TGTGCCTGGAGTGTACTTGGACTAGCGGGGGGGCGAGATACGCAGTATTTT.

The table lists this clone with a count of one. CDR3 DNA: TGTGCCAGCTCTAGGACAGGGGACACTGAAGCTTTCTTT. It yields the protein CASSRTGDTEAFF. The chain joins TRBV5-5 to TRBJ1-1; 9 nucleotides line up with TRBD1. Germline CDR1 is SGHKS and CDR2 is YYEKEE (reference sequence). This CDR3 contains 13 residues. V lost 7 bases, J lost 3 bases, and 4 bases stayed unmatched.

The CDR3, as DNA: TGCGCCAGCAGCCAGGGGGAAGCGGGGACCCAGTACTTC. This codes for CASSQGEAGTQYF. V gene TRBV4-1 combines with J gene TRBJ2-5, with a weak D call TRBD2 (6 bases). This CDR3 spans 13 amino acids. The V end lost 3 bases, the J end lost 7 bases, and 12 bases lay between the germline ends. Per germline, CDR1 MGHRA and CDR2 YSYEKL.

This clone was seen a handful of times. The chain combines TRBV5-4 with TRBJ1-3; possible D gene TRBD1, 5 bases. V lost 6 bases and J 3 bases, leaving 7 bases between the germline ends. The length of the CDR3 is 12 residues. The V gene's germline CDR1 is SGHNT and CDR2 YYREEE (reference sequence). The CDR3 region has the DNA TGTGCCAGCACGACAGATGGAAACACCATATATTTT. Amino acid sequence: CASTTDGNTIYF. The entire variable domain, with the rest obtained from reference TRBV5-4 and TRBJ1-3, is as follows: ETGVTQSPTHLIKTRGQQVTLRCSSQSGHNTVSWYQQALGQGPQFIFQYYREEENGRGNFPPRFSGLQFPNYSSELNVNALELDDSALYLCASTTDGNTIYFGEGSWLTVV.

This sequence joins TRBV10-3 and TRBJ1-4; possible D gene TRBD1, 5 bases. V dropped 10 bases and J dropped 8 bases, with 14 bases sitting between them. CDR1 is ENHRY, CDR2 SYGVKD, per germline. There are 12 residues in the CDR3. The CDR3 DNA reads TGTGCCACCCAGGCGACAGAGGAAAAACTGTTTTTT. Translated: CATQATEEKLFF.

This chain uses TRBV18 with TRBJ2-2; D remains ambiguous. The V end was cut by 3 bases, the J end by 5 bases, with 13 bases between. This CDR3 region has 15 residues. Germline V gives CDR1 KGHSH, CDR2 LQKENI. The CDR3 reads CASSPSTLGTGELFF. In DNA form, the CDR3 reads TGTGCCAGCTCACCGTCGACACTTGGTACCGGGGAGCTGTTTTTT.

CDR3 coding DNA: TGTGCCAGTAGTATGTACAGGGATGAGCAGTTCTTC. Translating gives CASSMYRDEQFF. The V call is TRBV19, the J call TRBJ2-1, with a possible D match to TRBD1 (6 bases). This CDR3 is built from 12 residues. V was trimmed by 3 bases and J by 8 bases, leaving 8 bases between them. The germline V gene encodes CDR1 LNHDA and CDR2 SQIVND (reference sequence).

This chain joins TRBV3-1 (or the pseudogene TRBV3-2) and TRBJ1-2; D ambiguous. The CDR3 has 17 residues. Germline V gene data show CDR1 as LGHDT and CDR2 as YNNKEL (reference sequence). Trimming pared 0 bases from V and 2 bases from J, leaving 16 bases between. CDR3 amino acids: CASSQDRRRAGNYGYTF. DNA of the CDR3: TGTGCCAGCAGCCAAGATCGACGTCGGGCGGGAAACTATGGCTACACCTTC.

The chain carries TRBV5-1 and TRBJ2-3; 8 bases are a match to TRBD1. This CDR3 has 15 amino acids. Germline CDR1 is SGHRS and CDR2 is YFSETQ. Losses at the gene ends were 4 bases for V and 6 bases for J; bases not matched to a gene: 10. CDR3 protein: CASSPYGTGGDTQYF. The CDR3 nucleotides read TGCGCCAGCAGCCCGTACGGGACAGGTGGGGATACGCAGTATTTT.

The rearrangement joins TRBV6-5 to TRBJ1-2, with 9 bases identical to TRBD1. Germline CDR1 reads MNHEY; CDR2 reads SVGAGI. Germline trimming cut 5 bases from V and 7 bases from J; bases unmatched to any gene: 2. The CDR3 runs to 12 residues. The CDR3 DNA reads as TGTGCCAGCAGTCTGACAGGGGGTGGCTACACCTTC. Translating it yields CASSLTGGGYTF.

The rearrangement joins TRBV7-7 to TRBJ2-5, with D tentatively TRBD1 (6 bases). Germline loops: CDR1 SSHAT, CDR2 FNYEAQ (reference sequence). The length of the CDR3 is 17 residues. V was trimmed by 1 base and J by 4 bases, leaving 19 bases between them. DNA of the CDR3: TGTGCCAGCAGCTTAGGGGCAGGGGTTCCCACCAGAGAGACCCAGTACTTC. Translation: CASSLGAGVPTRETQYF.

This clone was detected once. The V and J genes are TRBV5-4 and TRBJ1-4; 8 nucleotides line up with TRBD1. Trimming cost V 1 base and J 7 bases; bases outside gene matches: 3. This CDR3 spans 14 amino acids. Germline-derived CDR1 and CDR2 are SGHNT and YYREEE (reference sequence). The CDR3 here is CASSLSGGGEKLFF. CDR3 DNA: TGTGCCAGCAGCTTGTCAGGGGGCGGTGAAAAACTGTTTTTT.

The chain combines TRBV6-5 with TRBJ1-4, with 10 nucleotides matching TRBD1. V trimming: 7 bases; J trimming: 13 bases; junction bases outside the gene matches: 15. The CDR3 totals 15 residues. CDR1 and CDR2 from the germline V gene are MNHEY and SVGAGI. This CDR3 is CASIPSGTGVGRLFF. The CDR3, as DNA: TGTGCCAGCATCCCCTCTGGGACAGGGGTGGGGAGACTGTTTTTT.

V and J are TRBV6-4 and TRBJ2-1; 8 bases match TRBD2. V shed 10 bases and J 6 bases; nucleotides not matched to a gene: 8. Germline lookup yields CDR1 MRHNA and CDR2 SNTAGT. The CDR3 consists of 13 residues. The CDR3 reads CATRGGPGNEQFF. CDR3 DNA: TGTGCCACCCGGGGGGGCCCTGGCAATGAGCAGTTCTTC.

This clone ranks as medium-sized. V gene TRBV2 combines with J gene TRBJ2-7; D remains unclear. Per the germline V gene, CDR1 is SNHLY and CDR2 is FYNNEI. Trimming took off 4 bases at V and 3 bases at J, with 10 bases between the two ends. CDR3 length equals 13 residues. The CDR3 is CASSVEQNYEQYF. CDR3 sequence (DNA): TGTGCCAGCAGTGTTGAACAGAACTACGAGCAGTACTTC.

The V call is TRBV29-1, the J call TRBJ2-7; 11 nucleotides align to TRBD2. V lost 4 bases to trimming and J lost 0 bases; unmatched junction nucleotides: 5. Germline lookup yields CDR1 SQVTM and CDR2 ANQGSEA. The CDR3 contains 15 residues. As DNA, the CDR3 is TGCAGCGTTGGCCTAGCGGGGGGAAGCTCCTACGAGCAGTACTTC. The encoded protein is CSVGLAGGSSYEQYF.

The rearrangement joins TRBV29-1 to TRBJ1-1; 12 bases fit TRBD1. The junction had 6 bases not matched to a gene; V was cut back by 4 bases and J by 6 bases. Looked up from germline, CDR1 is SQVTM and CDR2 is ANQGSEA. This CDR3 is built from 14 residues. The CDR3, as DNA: TGCAGCGTTGGGGACAGGGGGCGCACCCCTGAAGCTTTCTTT. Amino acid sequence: CSVGDRGRTPEAFF.

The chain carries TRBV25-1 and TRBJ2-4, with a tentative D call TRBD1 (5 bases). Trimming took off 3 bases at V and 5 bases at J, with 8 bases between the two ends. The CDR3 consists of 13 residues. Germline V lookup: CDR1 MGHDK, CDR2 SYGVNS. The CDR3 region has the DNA TGTGCCAGCAGTGAGCCAGGGCAAAACATTCAGTACTTC. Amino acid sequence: CASSEPGQNIQYF.

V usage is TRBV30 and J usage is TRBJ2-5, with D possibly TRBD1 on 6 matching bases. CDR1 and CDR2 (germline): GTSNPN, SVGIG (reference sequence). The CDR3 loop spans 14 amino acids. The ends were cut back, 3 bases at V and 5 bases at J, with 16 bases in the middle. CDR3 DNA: TGTGCCTGGAGGCAAGCAGGGGCCTCCGAGACCCAGTACTTC. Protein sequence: CAWRQAGASETQYF.

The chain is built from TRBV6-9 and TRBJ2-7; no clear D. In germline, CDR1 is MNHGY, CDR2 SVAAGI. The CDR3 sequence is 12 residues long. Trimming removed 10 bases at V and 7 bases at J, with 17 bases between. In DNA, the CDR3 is TGTGCCAATACGACACCACTTTGGGAGCAGTACTTC. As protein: CANTTPLWEQYF.

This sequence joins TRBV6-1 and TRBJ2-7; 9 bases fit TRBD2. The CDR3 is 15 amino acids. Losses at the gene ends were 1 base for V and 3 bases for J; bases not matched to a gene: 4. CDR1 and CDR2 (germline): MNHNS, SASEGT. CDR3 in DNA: TGTGCCAGCAGTGAAGTGAGGCGGGGGGGCTACGAGCAGTACTTC. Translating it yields CASSEVRRGGYEQYF.

In DNA form, the CDR3 reads TGTGCCTGGAGCCAAACGGGACACGGCAATTCACCCCTCCACTTT. Translating gives CAWSQTGHGNSPLHF. J is TRBJ1-6 and V is TRBV30; maybe TRBD1 (6 bases). Looked up from germline, CDR1 is GTSNPN and CDR2 is SVGIG (reference sequence). CDR3 length equals 15 residues. V was cut by 3 bases and J by 7 bases, with 16 bases left in between.

CDR3 nucleotides: TGTGCCAGCTCACCAAGACTAGCGGGCAATGAGCAGTTCTTC. Amino acids: CASSPRLAGNEQFF. The chain links TRBV18 to TRBJ2-1; 10 bases agree with TRBD2. With 2 bases clipped from V and 6 bases from J, the junction kept 1 base outside the gene matches. Germline V gives CDR1 KGHSH, CDR2 LQKENI. CDR3 size: 14 residues.